The clone carrying this T cell receptor (beta chain) occurred many times. Its antigen is still unknown. This record belongs to a study of T cells after yellow fever vaccination. Overall study: Preparation used SMART-Seq v4 Ultra Low Input for the low-cell-number fractions. The study's findings and limits: Abundant contaminating clonotypes from the bulk population could appear in FACS-sorted repertoires. Booster sampling recovered most clones from primary vaccination (less than 97% CD4, around 90% CD8).

UMIs were added to TCR cDNA along with a universal primer site when it was made by 5'RACE template switching. TCRdb used MiXCR to reprocess the 5' RACE reads, holding one entry per CDR3 protein. The table lists over 250,000 distinct CDR3 sequences, roughly 5.6% of them singletons. V was cut by 2 bases and J by 1 base, with 11 bases left in between. CDR1 and CDR2 from the germline V gene are SGHAT and FQNNGV. The CDR3 has 15 residues. This receptor was obtained from a man aged 18 to 35 who received the YFV17D yellow fever vaccine. V gene TRBV11-2 combines with J gene TRBJ1-1; maybe TRBD1 (5 bases). Material: CD4+ T cells sorted from PBMCs, obtained on the day of the yellow fever booster vaccination. The CDR3 nucleotides read TGTGCCAGCAGCTTATCAGGGTCGGAGAACACTGAAGCTTTCTTT. Translating it yields CASSLSGSENTEAFF.